This TCR beta chain was profiled in a study of control samples from healthy donors and cancer patients. This CDR3 region has 15 residues. Germline V gene lookup returns CDR1 SGHAT and CDR2 FQNNGV. Between the trimmed V and J ends, which lost 0 bases and 4 bases, there was a span of 13 bases. The protocol was immunoSEQ multiplex PCR, while the TCRdb copy is restricted to in-frame clones and leaves out a portion. The sample includes 45,000 to 60,000 clones, 94% seen only once; the top ten take roughly 4%. The specimen sequenced was blood. This rearrangement joins TRBV11-2 to TRBJ2-7, with D hard to call. The clonotype comes from a man aged 25-40 years in good health. The DNA for the CDR3 is TGTGCCAGCAGCTTAGATTTTGCCTCGAAATACGAGCAGTACTTC. Amino acid sequence: CASSLDFASKYEQYF.